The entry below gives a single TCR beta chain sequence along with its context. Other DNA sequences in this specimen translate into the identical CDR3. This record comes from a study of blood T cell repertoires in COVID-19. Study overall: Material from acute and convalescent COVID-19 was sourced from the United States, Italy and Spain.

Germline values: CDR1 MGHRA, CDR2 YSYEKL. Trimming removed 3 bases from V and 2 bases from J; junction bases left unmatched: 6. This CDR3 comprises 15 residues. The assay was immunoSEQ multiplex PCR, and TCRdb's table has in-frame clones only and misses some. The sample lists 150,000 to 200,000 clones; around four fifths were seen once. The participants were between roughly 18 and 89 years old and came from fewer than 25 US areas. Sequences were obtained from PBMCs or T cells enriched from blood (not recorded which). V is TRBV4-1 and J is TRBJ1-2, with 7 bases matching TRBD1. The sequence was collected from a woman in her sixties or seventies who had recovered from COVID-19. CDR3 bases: TGCGCCAGCAGCCAGACAGGGACGCTGAACTATGGCTACACCTTC. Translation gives CASSQTGTLNYGYTF.